This section outlines one TCR beta chain sequence together with its context. Antigen specificity is unknown. This record belongs to a study of cytotoxic CD8 clonotypes in ibrutinib-treated CLL. This CDR3 region has 18 residues. The V gene's germline CDR1 is SGHVS and CDR2 FQNEAQ. V gave up 4 bases and J gave up 3 bases; unmatched junction bases: 10. Here immunoSEQ multiplex PCR was the method, and the copy in TCRdb shows in-frame clones only, minus some. In the table there are some 92,000 clones, roughly three quarters of which are singletons. Findings of the study overall: Clonality went up at the time of ibrutinib response, stayed stable in sustained remission, and later dropped back toward its baseline level at progression.

The specimen was PBMCs, collected after 24 months of ibrutinib treatment. The receptor was derived from a human donor with chronic lymphocytic leukemia. The J gene is TRBJ2-3, the V gene TRBV7-8; 13 bases are a match to TRBD2. The CDR3 sequence is CASSSNGLAGVGTDTQYF. DNA of the CDR3: TGTGCCAGCAGCTCGAATGGACTAGCGGGGGTTGGGACAGATACGCAGTATTTT.